This T cell receptor beta chain was sequenced for a study of memory CD4+ T cells and cytomegalovirus serostatus. For the study at large: Healthy Belgian adult donors included about nine CMV-positive and 24 CMV-negative people. Study-wide results and caveats: Each of roughly 65 CMV-associated TCRbeta sequences occurred in one to five individuals.

In the original workflow: After removing out-of-frame reads, under 2.5 million distinct TCRbeta sequences remained. Profiled with immunoSEQ multiplex PCR; TCRdb holds only in-frame clones, not every one. The DNA was the basis for D and trimming; V, J and clone size are from that table. Among 65,000 to 95,000 clones, 80% were seen once, and the ten largest hold nearly 0.8%. Single viable CD3+CD4+CD8-CD45RO+ cells were sorted as the memory CD4+ T cells. CMV serostatus came from serum IgG against pp150, pp28, p38, p52. Germline V CDR1 and CDR2: MGHRA, YSYEKL. Trimming took off 1 base at V and 9 bases at J, with 10 bases between the two ends. CDR3 length: 13 residues. This clone came up many times. Antigen: not known.

The V gene is TRBV4-1, the J gene TRBJ1-5; D ambiguous. Material for sequencing was memory CD4+ T cells from blood. The sequence was obtained from an adult in good health and CMV-seronegative. CDR3 region: CASSQVVEGPQHF. DNA of the CDR3: TGCGCCAGCAGCCAAGTAGTCGAAGGGCCCCAGCATTTT.